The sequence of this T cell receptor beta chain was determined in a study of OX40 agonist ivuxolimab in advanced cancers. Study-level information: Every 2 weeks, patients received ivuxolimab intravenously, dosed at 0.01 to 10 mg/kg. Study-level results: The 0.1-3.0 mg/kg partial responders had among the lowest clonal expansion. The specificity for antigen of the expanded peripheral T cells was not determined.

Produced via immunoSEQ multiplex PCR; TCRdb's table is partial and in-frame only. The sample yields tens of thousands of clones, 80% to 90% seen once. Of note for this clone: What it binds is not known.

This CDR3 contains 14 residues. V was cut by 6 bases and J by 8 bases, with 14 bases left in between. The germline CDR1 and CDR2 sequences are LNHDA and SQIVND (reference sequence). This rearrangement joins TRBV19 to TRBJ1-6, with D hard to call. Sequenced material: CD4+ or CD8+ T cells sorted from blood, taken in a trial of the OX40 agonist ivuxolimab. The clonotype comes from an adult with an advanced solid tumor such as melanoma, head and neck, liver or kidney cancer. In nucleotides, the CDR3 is TGTGCCAGTAGGAGCGGAGTAATTCATTCACCCCTCCACTTT. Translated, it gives CASRSGVIHSPLHF. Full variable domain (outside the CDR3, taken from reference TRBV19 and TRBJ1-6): DGGITQSPKYLFRKEGQNVTLSCEQNLNHDAMYWYRQDPGQGLRLIYYSQIVNDFQKGDIAEGYSVSREKKESFPLTVTSAQKNPTAFYLCASRSGVIHSPLHFGNGTRLTVT.